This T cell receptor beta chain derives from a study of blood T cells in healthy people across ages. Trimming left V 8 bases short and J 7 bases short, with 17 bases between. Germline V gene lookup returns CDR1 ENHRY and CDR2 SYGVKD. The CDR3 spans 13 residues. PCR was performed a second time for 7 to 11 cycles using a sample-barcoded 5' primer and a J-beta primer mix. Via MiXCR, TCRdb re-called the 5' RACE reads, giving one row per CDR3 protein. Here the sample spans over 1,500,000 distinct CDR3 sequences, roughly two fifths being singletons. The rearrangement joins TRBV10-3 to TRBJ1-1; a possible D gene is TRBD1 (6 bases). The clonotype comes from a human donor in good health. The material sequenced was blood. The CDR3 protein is CAIGHVQGNEAFF. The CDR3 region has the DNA TGTGCCATCGGCCACGTACAGGGAAATGAAGCTTTCTTT.